The 20 T cell receptor beta chains below come from one sample, sequenced in a study of cytotoxic CD8 clonotypes in ibrutinib-treated CLL. The table came from immunoSEQ multiplex PCR; TCRdb's copy has only in-frame clones and leaves some out. The sample includes some 150,000 clones, 75% to 85% seen only once; the top ten take 7.5% to 9%. The source was PBMCs, collected after 36 months of ibrutinib treatment. The receptors here all came from a human donor with chronic lymphocytic leukemia.

The chain links TRBV10-1 to TRBJ2-3; 8 nucleotides line up with TRBD2. The V segment lost 10 bases and the J segment 7 bases; nucleotides outside the gene matches: 4. The CDR3 is 11 amino acids. CDR1 and CDR2 from the germline V gene are WNHNN and SYGVQD (reference sequence). The chain's CDR3 is CATGLANTQYF. The CDR3 DNA is TGCGCCACCGGACTAGCAAATACGCAGTATTTT.

This clone was seen just once. The chain recombines TRBV7-9 with TRBJ2-7; possibly TRBD2 for D (6 bases). Germline assignment: CDR1 SEHNR and CDR2 FQNEAQ (reference sequence). The CDR3 runs to 14 residues. V lost 0 bases and J 0 bases, leaving 6 bases between the germline ends. The CDR3, as DNA: TGTGCCAGCAGCTTAGCGGGACTCTCCTACGAGCAGTACTTC. Translation: CASSLAGLSYEQYF.

V usage is TRBV5-1 and J usage is TRBJ2-7; 7 positions match TRBD2. Per the germline V gene, CDR1 is SGHRS and CDR2 is YFSETQ. V dropped 4 bases and J dropped 5; count of bases not matched to a gene: 9. CDR3 length: 14 amino acids. CDR3 DNA sequence: TGCGCCAGCAGCCCGGCGGGGGAAGGCAACGAGCAGTACTTC. Amino acid sequence: CASSPAGEGNEQYF.

The chain employs TRBV19 and TRBJ1-5; TRBD1 might be the D (5 bases). Germline loops: CDR1 LNHDA, CDR2 SQIVND (reference sequence). The CDR3 has 15 residues. V was clipped by 4 bases and J by 8 bases, with 18 bases between them. This CDR3 reads CASSTQWDLGEPQHF. DNA for the CDR3: TGTGCCAGTAGTACCCAATGGGACCTGGGGGAGCCCCAGCATTTT.

The rearrangement joins TRBV15 to TRBJ1-6; D is unresolved. The CDR3 contains 16 residues. Trimming stripped 0 bases from V and 8 bases from J, with 14 bases between. Germline V lookup: CDR1 LNHNV, CDR2 YYDKDF (reference sequence). The CDR3 spells CATSREFGLLYSPLHF. The CDR3 DNA is TGTGCCACCAGCAGAGAATTTGGACTGCTATATTCACCCCTCCACTTT.

The V gene is TRBV9, the J gene TRBJ1-1; TRBD1 might be the D (6 bases). Trimming removed 4 bases from V and 4 bases from J, with 11 bases in between. CDR3 length: 13 residues. Germline loops: CDR1 SGDLS, CDR2 YYNGEE. The CDR3 DNA reads TGTGCCAGCAGCTTCACAGGGAGCACTGAAGCTTTCTTT. Translated: CASSFTGSTEAFF. The full variable domain, with the rest looked up from reference TRBV9 and TRBJ1-1, is DSGVTQTPKHLITATGQRVTLRCSPRSGDLSVYWYQQSLDQGLQFLIQYYNGEERAKGNILERFSAQQFPDLHSELNLSSLELGDSALYFCASSFTGSTEAFFGQGTRLTVV.

Remarks on this clone: At the DNA level, this CDR3 is encoded by other sequences in the same sample as well. The V call is TRBV5-6, the J call TRBJ1-1, with TRBD1 as a possible D gene (5 bases). V gave up 0 bases and J gave up 3 bases, with 9 bases separating them. The CDR3 loop spans 14 amino acids. Germline CDR1 and CDR2: SGHDT and YYEEEE. CDR3 residues: CASSLGQGYTEAFF. The CDR3 DNA reads TGTGCCAGCAGCTTGGGGCAGGGTTACACTGAAGCTTTCTTT.

This clone was recorded a few times. The rearrangement uses TRBV23-1 and TRBJ2-7, with 9 bases aligning to TRBD2. TRBV23-1 is labeled an ORF, and its function is uncertain. With V trimmed by 2 bases and J by 5 bases, 7 bases remained unmatched. This CDR3 is 15 amino acids long. The CDR3 here is CASSQEIGLANEQYF. As DNA, the CDR3 is TGCGCCAGCAGTCAAGAGATTGGACTAGCGAACGAGCAGTACTTC.

V is TRBV5-4 and J is TRBJ2-7, with a tentative D call TRBD2 (5 bases). Germline V gene sequence: CDR1 SGHNT, CDR2 YYREEE (reference sequence). V was trimmed by 1 base and J by 0 bases, leaving 8 bases between them. This CDR3 has 14 amino acids. The CDR3 sequence is CASSLSGSSYEQYF. DNA for the CDR3: TGTGCCAGCAGCTTGAGTGGGAGCTCCTACGAGCAGTACTTC.

This clone occurred once. The V gene is TRBV19, the J gene TRBJ1-1; TRBD1 might be the D (6 bases). This CDR3 is built from 17 residues. V was shortened by 2 bases and J by 0 bases, with 16 bases between the two germline ends. Germline values: CDR1 LNHDA, CDR2 SQIVND (reference sequence). DNA of the CDR3: TGTGCCAGTAGTATAATAGGCGGGGGGCCCTTGAACACTGAAGCTTTCTTT. It codes for CASSIIGGGPLNTEAFF.

The rearrangement links TRBV7-9 to TRBJ1-5; no reliable D call. The V end lost 1 base, the J end lost 8 bases, and 15 bases lay between the germline ends. The CDR3 loop spans 15 amino acids. Germline V gene data show CDR1 as SEHNR and CDR2 as FQNEAQ (reference sequence). The CDR3 loop reads CASSLGYGVFEPQHF. In DNA form, the CDR3 reads TGTGCCAGCAGCTTAGGCTACGGGGTCTTTGAGCCCCAGCATTTT.

This clone showed up just a few times. The chain has TRBV6-1 and TRBJ1-2; the D is unclear. The V end was cut by 2 bases, the J end by 7 bases, with 14 bases between. The CDR3 runs 14 residues. From germline, CDR1 is MNHNS and CDR2 SASEGT. The CDR3 loop reads CASSENSGYTGYTF. In nucleotides, the CDR3 is TGTGCCAGCAGTGAAAACTCCGGGTACACTGGCTACACCTTC.

This clone was detected only once. The CDR3 nucleotides read TGTGCCAGCAACACAGGGAGGGATGAAAAACTGTTTTTT. Translated, it gives CASNTGRDEKLFF. The V gene is TRBV9, the J gene TRBJ1-4; maybe TRBD1 (6 bases). The V and J ends lost 6 bases and 6 bases respectively, with 12 bases between them. CDR3 length: 13 residues. Germline CDR1 reads SGDLS; CDR2 reads YYNGEE.

This clone has a handful of counts. The chain employs TRBV7-8 and TRBJ2-7; D remains ambiguous. This CDR3 is 18 amino acids long. Looked up from germline, CDR1 is SGHVS and CDR2 is FQNEAQ. Between the trimmed V and J ends, which lost 0 bases and 5 bases, there was a span of 23 bases. CDR3 protein: CASSLAFLSSRLAHEQYF. In DNA, the CDR3 is TGTGCCAGCAGCTTAGCGTTCCTATCCTCCAGGTTAGCACACGAGCAGTACTTC.

The genes are TRBV4-2 and TRBJ2-3; 10 nucleotides line up with TRBD2. Germline V gene sequence: CDR1 LGHNA, CDR2 YNFKEQ. Trimming at V came to 4 bases and at J to 4 bases, leaving 11 bases not matched to a gene. The CDR3 extends over 17 amino acids. CDR3 sequence: CASSPRGLASVPDTQYF. The CDR3 region has the DNA TGTGCCAGCAGCCCACGGGGACTAGCGTCTGTGCCAGATACGCAGTATTTT.

CDR3 amino acids: CASDTGRSSYEQYF. CDR3 in DNA: TGTGCCAGCGATACCGGGAGGAGCTCCTACGAGCAGTACTTC. The chain uses TRBV6-1 and TRBJ2-5; TRBD2 agrees at 7 bases. TRBJ2-7 explains the end of the DNA better; the J call may be wrong. CDR1 and CDR2 (germline): MNHNS, SASEGT. The CDR3 contains 14 residues.

For the CDR3, the DNA is TGTGCCATCAGTGACAGTGACTACGAGCAGTACTTC. Translated: CAISDSDYEQYF. J is TRBJ2-7 and V is TRBV10-3; D unclear. Trimming took 3 bases from V and 3 from J, leaving 6 bases between them. The CDR3 is 12 residues long. The V gene's germline CDR1 is ENHRY and CDR2 SYGVKD.

The chain carries TRBV4-3 and TRBJ1-2, with a weak D call TRBD1 (5 bases). V was trimmed by 1 base and J by 4 bases, leaving 19 bases between them. This CDR3 comprises 17 residues. Germline lookup yields CDR1 LGHNA and CDR2 YSLEER. The CDR3 DNA sequence: TGCGCCAGCAGCCAAGTGGCAGGGAGTGTAAGAAGCTATGGCTACACCTTC. Amino acids: CASSQVAGSVRSYGYTF.

The CDR3 DNA follows: TGTGCCAGTACCAAGATAATCCTAGCGGGAGGGCCGGGGAATGAGCAGTTCTTC. Translating it yields CASTKIILAGGPGNEQFF. The genes are TRBV19 and TRBJ2-1, with 12 bases identical to TRBD2. The germline V gene has CDR1 LNHDA and CDR2 SQIVND (reference sequence). The CDR3 extends over 18 amino acids. J was trimmed by 7 bases and V by 7 bases; bases with no gene match: 17.

The V gene is TRBV2, the J gene TRBJ1-2; D is perhaps TRBD1 (6 bases). Germline assignment: CDR1 SNHLY and CDR2 FYNNEI. CDR3 length equals 15 residues. V lost 6 bases and J lost 4, with 18 bases in between. The CDR3 DNA reads as TGTGCCAGCAGCAGAACCCCCGGACAGCGCTATGGCTACACCTTC. Translated, it gives CASSRTPGQRYGYTF.